A selection of T cell receptor beta chains follows, all from one sample in a study of identical twins. TCRdb reprocessed the 5' RACE reads via MiXCR and lists one record per CDR3 protein. The sample contains under 350,000 distinct CDR3 sequences, nearly 9.5% of which appear only once. These data were also reused for a study on yellow fever vaccine responses in identical twins.

Sequenced sample: CD8+ T cells sorted from blood. The origin of the receptors is a woman younger than 30 in good health. Both conserved end residues are part of each CDR3. A D gene is named only where the DNA matches it firmly. Clone sizes are given selectively: once, few, many, or a class where the clone is expanded.

d_gene | j_gene | v_gene | abundance | CDR3nt | CDR3aa
TRBD2 | TRBJ2-2 | TRBV19 | NA | TGTGCCAGTATGACTAGCGGGGGGGCCAACACCGGGGAGCTGTTTTTT | CASMTSGGANTGELFF
TRBD1 | TRBJ2-1 | TRBV4-3 | many | TGCGCCAGCAGCCAGGACAGGGACTACAATGAGCAGTTCTTC | CASSQDRDYNEQFF
NA | TRBJ2-1 | TRBV29-1 | many | TGCAGCGTTGAAGGGGGAAGGTTCAATGAGCAGTTCTTC | CSVEGGRFNEQFF
NA | TRBJ2-7 | TRBV28 | many | TGTGCCAGCAGTTCCCGACTAGCCTACGAGCAGTACTTC | CASSSRLAYEQYF
NA | TRBJ2-7 | TRBV5-1 | many | TGCGCCAGCAGCTTGTGGGCGGCAGGGGACGAGCAGTACTTC | CASSLWAAGDEQYF
NA | TRBJ2-1 | TRBV7-9 | many | TGTGCCAGCAGCTCCTACGTAAAGGACAATGAGCAGTTCTTC | CASSSYVKDNEQFF
TRBD1 | TRBJ2-7 | TRBV20-1 | few | TGCAGTGCTAGAGCTAGGGACAGTGCGGATTCCTACGAGCAGTACTTC | CSARARDSADSYEQYF
NA | TRBJ2-7 | TRBV2 | few | TGTGCCAGCAGTGAAATGGCAGGGACCCGCCTAACCTACGAGCAGTACTTC | CASSEMAGTRLTYEQYF
TRBD1 | TRBJ2-1 | TRBV12-3/TRBV12-4 | once | TGTGCCAGCAGTGGAAGACAGGGGGCGGTAAATGAGCAGTTCTTC | CASSGRQGAVNEQFF
NA | TRBJ2-7 | TRBV13 | NA | TGTGCCAGCAGCTATTTGAGTGCAGGGGCTGAATCCTACGAGCAGTACTTC | CASSYLSAGAESYEQYF
NA | TRBJ2-2 | TRBV6-6 | many | TGTGCCAGCTTGACCGTAAACACCGGGGAGCTGTTTTTT | CASLTVNTGELFF
NA | TRBJ1-5 | TRBV27 | NA | TGTGCCAGCAGTTCCCGGGGCGAGGGGCAGCCCCAGCATTTT | CASSSRGEGQPQHF
NA | TRBJ2-2 | TRBV29-1 | many | TGCAGCGTTGAATCGGGGGATTCAAACACCGGGGAGCTGTTTTTT | CSVESGDSNTGELFF
NA | TRBJ2-7 | TRBV7-9 | few | TGTGCCAGCAGCTCAGAAACCTTACGTGAGCAGTACTTC | CASSSETLREQYF
NA | TRBJ2-1 | TRBV4-2 | many | TGTGCCAGCAGCCCACTAGTTCCTCAATCCTATGAGCAGTTCTTC | CASSPLVPQSYEQFF
TRBD2 | TRBJ2-1 | TRBV20-1 | once | TGCAGTGCTAACGGACTAGCGGTATACAATGAGCAGTTCTTC | CSANGLAVYNEQFF
TRBD1 | TRBJ2-2 | TRBV15 | few | TGTGCCACCAGCATTCGGACAGGGGTAAACACCGGGGAGCTGTTTTTT | CATSIRTGVNTGELFF
NA | TRBJ2-2 | TRBV21-1 | NA | TGTGCCAGCAGCAAGGACCGGACTAGCGGAGCCTACCCGAACACCGGGGAGCTGTTTTTT | CASSKDRTSGAYPNTGELFF
TRBD2 | TRBJ2-3 | TRBV11-1 | few | TGTGCCAGCAGCTTACTTAGCGGGGGGGCCGAGATTAAAGATACGCAGTATTTT | CASSLLSGGAEIKDTQYF
TRBD2 | TRBJ2-5 | TRBV20-1 | few | TGCAGTGCTAGAGATCCCCTAGCGGACGACCGCACTTCCCAAGAGACCCAGTACTTC | CSARDPLADDRTSQETQYF
TRBD1 | TRBJ1-2 | TRBV7-9 | few | TGTGCCAGCAGCCCACCCCCAACAGGGGTGTATGGCTACACCTTC | CASSPPPTGVYGYTF
NA | TRBJ1-1 | TRBV6-5 | many | TGTGCCAGCAGCTTAGACGGGACTGAAGCTTTCTTT | CASSLDGTEAFF
TRBD2 | TRBJ2-2 | TRBV24-1 | few | TGTGCCACCAGTGATTTGGGGGTAGCGGGAGTACCGACCGGGGAGCTGTTTTTT | CATSDLGVAGVPTGELFF
NA | TRBJ2-7 | TRBV29-1 | NA | TGCAGCGTTGAAGACGGACACAGCACCTACTCCTACGAGCAGTACTTC | CSVEDGHSTYSYEQYF
NA | TRBJ2-2 | TRBV11-2 | few | TGTGCCAGCAGACTGCAGGGGGAGCTGTTTTTT | CASRLQGELFF
NA | TRBJ2-7 | TRBV7-9 | many | TGTGCCAGCAGCTTAGGAGTAAACGAGCAGTACTTC | CASSLGVNEQYF
NA | TRBJ2-3 | TRBV6-1 | many | TGTGCCAGCAGTCATCTCCAGGGAGCAGATACGCAGTATTTT | CASSHLQGADTQYF
TRBD2 | TRBJ2-3 | TRBV6-2/TRBV6-3 | few | TGTGCCAGCAGTTACTCCAGTGGTGGGACTAGACAAGATACGCAGTATTTT | CASSYSSGGTRQDTQYF